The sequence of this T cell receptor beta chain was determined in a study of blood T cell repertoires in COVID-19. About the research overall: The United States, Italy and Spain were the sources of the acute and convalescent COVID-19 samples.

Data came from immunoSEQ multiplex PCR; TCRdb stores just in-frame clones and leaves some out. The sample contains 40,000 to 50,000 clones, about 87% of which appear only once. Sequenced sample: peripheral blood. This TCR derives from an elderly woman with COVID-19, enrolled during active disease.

The CDR3 coding sequence is TGTGCCAGCAGCCAGGCGGGGCTACGTAATGAAAAACTGTTTTTT. It translates to CASSQAGLRNEKLFF. The chain recombines TRBV14 with TRBJ1-4; tentatively, D is TRBD1 (5 bases). V was cut by 3 bases and J by 4 bases, with 12 bases left in between. This CDR3 has 15 residues. The V gene's germline CDR1 is SGHDN and CDR2 FVKESK.